This T cell receptor (beta chain) came from a study of spatial heterogeneity in lung cancer (dated by TCRdb to between 2018 and 2020). In terms of the full investigation: More beta-chain than alpha-chain transcripts were consistently detected, likely reflecting higher beta-chain transcript abundance. In the raw uncorrected reads, each unique combination of TCR and UMI appeared on average more than ten times. TCR repertoire features were related to nonsynonymous mutation counts determined by whole-exome sequencing of tumor tissue. In non-small cell lung cancer, the study made a quantitative comparison of TCR alpha and beta repertoires among multiple tumor regions, matched nontumor lung and blood. At surgery, 220 tumor regions, almost 65 matched nontumor lung samples and some 54 PBMC samples were TCR-sequenced for both alpha and beta chains.

In the paper's terms, the time point label means: sample taken at primary tumor resection. Without any cell sorting, TCR sequencing was performed on whole RNA extracted either from tumor and nontumor lung tissue or from cryopreserved PBMC samples. Samples were obtained from about 69 patients with early-stage, untreated non-small cell lung cancer from the lung TRACERx cohort. Only patients with enough RNA available from two or more tumor regions were chosen for TCR sequencing. Libraries were constructed by 5' RACE. Sequenced using a NextSeq 500. To allow correction of PCR and sequencing errors, the TCR library protocol tagged every TCR cDNA molecule with a unique molecular identifier. The source study handled its data this way. TCR identification, UMI-based error correction and CDR3 extraction were all carried out with Decombinator tools. TCRs above a frequency of 2 per 1,000, corresponding to the top 1% of the tumor frequency distribution, were defined as expanded. Renyi diversity was computed with the R vegan package after each repertoire had been subsampled 100 times to 5,000 TCRs. To build CDR3 similarity networks, amino acid triplet string-kernel similarity was used, and CDR3s were connected when their pairwise similarity was above 0.82. TCRdb trimmed the raw reads at Q25, called clones with MiXCR and kept productive beta chains. Each entry is one CDR3 protein sequence, shown with its most common DNA and genes. These V and J calls rely on TCRdb rather than the paper's analysis. Within this sample are about 28,000 distinct CDR3 sequences, with 8.4% of them counted one time only. The top ten hold approximately 35% of the sample.

This clonotype was recorded a few times. The clone's antigen remains unknown. Base-call qualities are not available, and no considerably larger clone is one nucleotide away. Here is what the overall study found, with its caveats: Confirming at a functional level the hypothesis that regional TCRs recognize regional mutations was considered to require additional single-cell paired TCR alpha and beta sequencing. Ubiquitous expanded tumor TCRs were found in blood more often at tumor resection than at routine follow-up.

CDR3 length: 17 amino acids, cysteine to phenylalanine. The sequence is cut down to CDR3 DNA, 51 bases in frame from base 1. In the germline V gene (reference sequence), CDR1 corresponds to LNHDA and CDR2 to SQIVND. Ends trimmed: V by 5 bases, J by 6 bases; bases unmatched to a gene: 10. The chain couples TRBV19 to TRBJ2-1; 13 middle bases align to TRBD2. This clonotype was sampled from a female donor with early-stage non-small cell lung cancer. The source was PBMCs, collected at surgery. CDR3 reads: CASSPKTSGRFFNEQFF. Here is the DNA: TGTGCCAGTAGTCCCAAGACTAGCGGGAGGTTTTTCAATGAGCAGTTCTTC.